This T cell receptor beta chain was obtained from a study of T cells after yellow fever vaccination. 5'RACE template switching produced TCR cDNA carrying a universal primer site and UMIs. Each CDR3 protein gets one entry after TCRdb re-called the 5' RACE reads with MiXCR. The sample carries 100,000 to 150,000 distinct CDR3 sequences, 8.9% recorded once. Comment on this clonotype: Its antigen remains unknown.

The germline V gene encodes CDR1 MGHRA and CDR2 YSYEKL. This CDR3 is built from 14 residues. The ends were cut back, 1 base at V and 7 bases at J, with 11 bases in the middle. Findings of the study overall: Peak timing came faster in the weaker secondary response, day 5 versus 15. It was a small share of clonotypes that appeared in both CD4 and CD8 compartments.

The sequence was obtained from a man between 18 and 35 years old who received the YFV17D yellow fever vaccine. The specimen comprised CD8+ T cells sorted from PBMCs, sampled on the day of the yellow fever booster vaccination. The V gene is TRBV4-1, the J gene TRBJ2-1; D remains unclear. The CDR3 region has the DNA TGCGCCAGCAGCCAAGGCCTGCCGAGGAATGAGCAGTTCTTC. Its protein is CASSQGLPRNEQFF.